Listed below are T cell receptor beta chains from one sample, sequenced in a study of blood T cell repertoires in COVID-19. TCRdb's copy holds only in-frame clones and misses some; the assay was immunoSEQ multiplex PCR. The data show about 380,000 clones, 70% to 90% seen once. The sequenced material came from PBMCs or T cells enriched from blood (not recorded which). These receptor sequences come from a man under 40 who had recovered from COVID-19. The CDR3 runs from the conserved cysteine through the conserved F or W. A D gene is named only where the DNA matches it firmly. Some rows have no size entry. The others give once, few or many, or a class for an expanded clone.

CDR3 length: 17; clone size: NA; V gene: TRBV23-1; J gene: TRBJ2-3; D gene: NA; CDR3 DNA: TGCGCCAGCAGTCCGGAGAGATCGTGCGTTAGCACAGATACGCAGTATTTT; CDR3 protein: CASSPERSCVSTDTQYF
CDR3 length: 13; clone size: NA; V gene: TRBV25-1; J gene: TRBJ2-7; D gene: NA; CDR3 DNA: TGTGCCAGCAGACAGACAGGCTCCTACGAGCAGTACTTC; CDR3 protein: CASRQTGSYEQYF
CDR3 length: 17; clone size: NA; V gene: TRBV4-1; J gene: TRBJ1-2; D gene: TRBD1; CDR3 DNA: TGCGCCAGCAGCCGGACCGGGACAGGGGAGGGAAAGATTGGCTACACCTTC; CDR3 protein: CASSRTGTGEGKIGYTF
CDR3 length: 15; clone size: NA; V gene: TRBV3-1/TRBV3-2; J gene: TRBJ1-6; D gene: NA; CDR3 DNA: TGTGCCAGCAGCCAAGAGGCAGTTTATAATTCACCCCTCCACTTT; CDR3 protein: CASSQEAVYNSPLHF
CDR3 length: 16; clone size: NA; V gene: TRBV6-6; J gene: TRBJ2-7; D gene: NA; CDR3 DNA: NA; CDR3 protein: CASSYWAGGSSYEQYF
CDR3 length: 13; clone size: NA; V gene: TRBV10-3; J gene: TRBJ1-5; D gene: NA; CDR3 DNA: TGTGCCATCGCCGAGAACGGCAATCAGCCCCAGCATTTT; CDR3 protein: CAIAENGNQPQHF
CDR3 length: 12; clone size: NA; V gene: TRBV7-9; J gene: TRBJ1-5; D gene: NA; CDR3 DNA: TGTGCCAGCAGCTTCCCCTATCAGCCCCAGCATTTT; CDR3 protein: CASSFPYQPQHF
CDR3 length: 17; clone size: once; V gene: TRBV19; J gene: TRBJ2-7; D gene: TRBD1; CDR3 DNA: TGTGCCAGTAGTATGTTTCGGACAGGGTCAATTGAGGGCGAGCAGTACTTC; CDR3 protein: CASSMFRTGSIEGEQYF
CDR3 length: 12; clone size: NA; V gene: TRBV29-1; J gene: TRBJ2-7; D gene: NA; CDR3 DNA: TGCAGCGTCGCGGACAGCCACTACGAGCAGTACTTC; CDR3 protein: CSVADSHYEQYF
CDR3 length: 12; clone size: NA; V gene: TRBV19; J gene: TRBJ1-6; D gene: NA; CDR3 DNA: TGTGCCAGTAGTAATCGGAATTCACCCCTCCACTTT; CDR3 protein: CASSNRNSPLHF
CDR3 length: 18; clone size: NA; V gene: TRBV5-1; J gene: TRBJ2-3; D gene: TRBD2; CDR3 DNA: TGCGCCAGCAGCCCAGGACTAGCGGGGGGTATAAGCACAGATACGCAGTATTTT; CDR3 protein: CASSPGLAGGISTDTQYF
CDR3 length: 16; clone size: NA; V gene: TRBV6-6; J gene: TRBJ1-3; D gene: TRBD1; CDR3 DNA: TGTGCCAGCACCTTAGGGACAGGGGACTTAGTAAACACCATATATTTT; CDR3 protein: CASTLGTGDLVNTIYF
CDR3 length: 13; clone size: NA; V gene: TRBV19; J gene: TRBJ1-4; D gene: NA; CDR3 DNA: TGTGCCATATCCGGGACCGGGAGTGAAAAACTGTTTTTT; CDR3 protein: CAISGTGSEKLFF
CDR3 length: 15; clone size: NA; V gene: TRBV15; J gene: TRBJ1-1; D gene: NA; CDR3 DNA: TGTGCCACCAGCAGAGATGTTACGGGGTCCTCTGAAGCTTTCTTT; CDR3 protein: CATSRDVTGSSEAFF
CDR3 length: 14; clone size: NA; V gene: TRBV6-5; J gene: TRBJ2-1; D gene: TRBD1; CDR3 DNA: TGTGCCAGCAGTTACTCACAGGGGGTTAATGAGCAGTTCTTC; CDR3 protein: CASSYSQGVNEQFF
CDR3 length: 14; clone size: few; V gene: TRBV5-4; J gene: TRBJ2-3; D gene: NA; CDR3 DNA: TGTGCCAGCAGCTTGGCTGACAGCTCAGATACGCAGTATTTT; CDR3 protein: CASSLADSSDTQYF
CDR3 length: 12; clone size: NA; V gene: TRBV11-3; J gene: TRBJ1-1; D gene: NA; CDR3 DNA: TGTGCCAGCAGCTCCCCCGGCACTGAAGCTTTCTTT; CDR3 protein: CASSSPGTEAFF
CDR3 length: 13; clone size: NA; V gene: TRBV11-3; J gene: TRBJ1-1; D gene: TRBD1; CDR3 DNA: TGTGCCAGCAGCCCGCGACAGGGAACTGAAGCTTTCTTT; CDR3 protein: CASSPRQGTEAFF
CDR3 length: 15; clone size: NA; V gene: TRBV5-4; J gene: TRBJ1-4; D gene: NA; CDR3 DNA: TGTGCCAGCAGCTTGGAGGGCAGGGGTAATGAAAAACTGTTTTTT; CDR3 protein: CASSLEGRGNEKLFF
CDR3 length: 15; clone size: NA; V gene: TRBV30; J gene: TRBJ1-2; D gene: NA; CDR3 DNA: TGTGCCTGGCAAGTAGCACAGGGCCTTAACTATGGCTACACCTTC; CDR3 protein: CAWQVAQGLNYGYTF
CDR3 length: 15; clone size: NA; V gene: TRBV7-9; J gene: TRBJ2-1; D gene: NA; CDR3 DNA: TGTGCCAGCACCCCGGACAGAGCTAACTACAATGAGCAGTTCTTC; CDR3 protein: CASTPDRANYNEQFF
CDR3 length: 17; clone size: NA; V gene: TRBV12-5; J gene: TRBJ1-5; D gene: NA; CDR3 DNA: TGTGCTAGTGGTTCCGCATCTGAGGCCGGGAGCAATCAGCCCCAGCATTTT; CDR3 protein: CASGSASEAGSNQPQHF
CDR3 length: 15; clone size: NA; V gene: TRBV6-2/TRBV6-3; J gene: TRBJ1-1; D gene: TRBD1; CDR3 DNA: TGTGCCAGCAGTAGCCCAGACAGGGGGTGGACTGAAGCTTTCTTT; CDR3 protein: CASSSPDRGWTEAFF
CDR3 length: 14; clone size: once; V gene: TRBV4-2; J gene: TRBJ1-1; D gene: NA; CDR3 DNA: TGTGCCAGCAGCCAAGACGGGAAGGACACTGAAGCTTTCTTT; CDR3 protein: CASSQDGKDTEAFF
CDR3 length: 12; clone size: NA; V gene: TRBV9; J gene: TRBJ2-5; D gene: NA; CDR3 DNA: TGTGCCAGCAGCGGAGGACTGGGGACCCAGTACTTC; CDR3 protein: CASSGGLGTQYF
CDR3 length: 18; clone size: once; V gene: TRBV3-1/TRBV3-2; J gene: TRBJ2-5; D gene: TRBD2; CDR3 DNA: TGTGCCAGCAGCCAAGGCTGGACTAGCGGGACGTACCAAGAGACCCAGTACTTC; CDR3 protein: CASSQGWTSGTYQETQYF
CDR3 length: 14; clone size: NA; V gene: TRBV24-1; J gene: TRBJ1-5; D gene: NA; CDR3 DNA: TGTGCCACCAGTGAGGCAGGGGAGCATCAGCCCCAGCATTTT; CDR3 protein: CATSEAGEHQPQHF
CDR3 length: 13; clone size: medium-sized; V gene: TRBV5-4; J gene: TRBJ2-7; D gene: NA; CDR3 DNA: TGTGCCAGCAGCTTGGACGGGGTCTACGAGCAGTACTTC; CDR3 protein: CASSLDGVYEQYF
CDR3 length: 15; clone size: NA; V gene: TRBV27; J gene: TRBJ1-5; D gene: TRBD1; CDR3 DNA: TGTGCCAGCAGTTGGGGTACAGGGGACAATCAGCCCCAGCATTTT; CDR3 protein: CASSWGTGDNQPQHF
CDR3 length: 12; clone size: NA; V gene: TRBV5-6; J gene: TRBJ1-1; D gene: NA; CDR3 DNA: TGTGCCAGCAGCTCCCCGCCAGCTGAAGCTTTCTTT; CDR3 protein: CASSSPPAEAFF
CDR3 length: 13; clone size: NA; V gene: TRBV10-1; J gene: TRBJ2-1; D gene: TRBD1; CDR3 DNA: TGCGCCAGCAGTGAGGAGCCGGGACAGGGGAAGTTCTTC; CDR3 protein: CASSEEPGQGKFF
CDR3 length: 13; clone size: NA; V gene: TRBV5-5; J gene: TRBJ1-2; D gene: TRBD1; CDR3 DNA: TGTGCCAGCAGCACCCCCCGGGAGAGAGGGGGCAGCTTC; CDR3 protein: CASSTPRERGGSF
CDR3 length: 10; clone size: few; V gene: TRBV30; J gene: TRBJ1-2; D gene: NA; CDR3 DNA: TGTGCCTGGAGAAGAGTAGGCTACACCTTC; CDR3 protein: CAWRRVGYTF
CDR3 length: 14; clone size: NA; V gene: TRBV5-5; J gene: TRBJ2-7; D gene: NA; CDR3 DNA: TGTGCCAGCAGCTATTTGACAGATTCCTACGAGCAGTACTTC; CDR3 protein: CASSYLTDSYEQYF
CDR3 length: 14; clone size: NA; V gene: TRBV29-1; J gene: TRBJ1-2; D gene: TRBD1; CDR3 DNA: TGCAGCGCCGGCCCGGGACAGGGGGCTCGTGGCTACACCTTC; CDR3 protein: CSAGPGQGARGYTF
CDR3 length: 16; clone size: NA; V gene: TRBV3-1/TRBV3-2; J gene: TRBJ2-4; D gene: NA; CDR3 DNA: TGTGCCAGCAGCCTTACAGGGAAACTAGCCAAAAACATTCAGTACTTC; CDR3 protein: CASSLTGKLAKNIQYF
CDR3 length: 15; clone size: once; V gene: TRBV7-4; J gene: TRBJ2-7; D gene: TRBD1; CDR3 DNA: TGTGCCAGCAGTCACGGGACAGGGGGATTCTACGAGCAGTACTTC; CDR3 protein: CASSHGTGGFYEQYF
CDR3 length: 13; clone size: NA; V gene: TRBV28; J gene: TRBJ2-2; D gene: NA; CDR3 DNA: TGTGCCAGCACCCTCAGGGAAACCGGGGAGCTGTTTTTT; CDR3 protein: CASTLRETGELFF
CDR3 length: 12; clone size: NA; V gene: TRBV5-4; J gene: TRBJ1-6; D gene: NA; CDR3 DNA: TGTGCCAGCAGCTTACAGGACGGGGGCCTCCACTTT; CDR3 protein: CASSLQDGGLHF
CDR3 length: 15; clone size: NA; V gene: TRBV10-1; J gene: TRBJ1-1; D gene: TRBD1; CDR3 DNA: TGCGCCAGCAGTACGACAGGGGAGGGGAACACTGAAGCTTTCTTT; CDR3 protein: CASSTTGEGNTEAFF
CDR3 length: 14; clone size: NA; V gene: TRBV30; J gene: TRBJ1-4; D gene: NA; CDR3 DNA: TGTGCCTGGAGTTCTAGCAGGTTAACTGAAAAACTGTTTTTT; CDR3 protein: CAWSSSRLTEKLFF
CDR3 length: 13; clone size: NA; V gene: TRBV7-3; J gene: TRBJ1-1; D gene: NA; CDR3 DNA: TGTGCCAGCAGCTTCGCAGGAGGCACTGAAGCTTTCTTT; CDR3 protein: CASSFAGGTEAFF
CDR3 length: 15; clone size: NA; V gene: TRBV10-2; J gene: TRBJ2-3; D gene: NA; CDR3 DNA: TGCGCCAGCAGTGAGTCGTGGGGACACACAGATACGCAGTATTTT; CDR3 protein: CASSESWGHTDTQYF
CDR3 length: 13; clone size: few; V gene: TRBV18; J gene: TRBJ1-5; D gene: TRBD1; CDR3 DNA: TGTGCCAGCTCACCGGGACAGGATCAGCCCCAGCATTTT; CDR3 protein: CASSPGQDQPQHF
CDR3 length: 14; clone size: NA; V gene: TRBV30; J gene: TRBJ1-5; D gene: TRBD1; CDR3 DNA: TGTGCCTGGACCAGACAGGGGGCAGGTCAGCCCCAGCATTTT; CDR3 protein: CAWTRQGAGQPQHF
CDR3 length: 14; clone size: NA; V gene: TRBV7-2; J gene: TRBJ2-7; D gene: TRBD1; CDR3 DNA: TGTGCCAGCAGCCCCCGGGACAGCCTCTACGAGCAGTACTTC; CDR3 protein: CASSPRDSLYEQYF
CDR3 length: 15; clone size: once; V gene: TRBV19; J gene: TRBJ1-1; D gene: NA; CDR3 DNA: TGTGCCAGTAGTCGCCGAGGGCAGGGGATTCCGGAAGCTTTCTTT; CDR3 protein: CASSRRGQGIPEAFF
CDR3 length: 16; clone size: NA; V gene: TRBV7-9; J gene: TRBJ2-1; D gene: NA; CDR3 DNA: TGTGCCAGCAGCGGAGAACAGGGAAGCTCCTACAATGAGCAGTTCTTC; CDR3 protein: CASSGEQGSSYNEQFF
CDR3 length: 16; clone size: NA; V gene: TRBV4-1; J gene: TRBJ1-4; D gene: NA; CDR3 DNA: TGCGCCAGCAGCCAAGGACAGCTGGTGGCTAATGAAAAACTGTTTTTT; CDR3 protein: CASSQGQLVANEKLFF
CDR3 length: 14; clone size: few; V gene: TRBV2; J gene: TRBJ2-5; D gene: TRBD1; CDR3 DNA: TGTGCCAGCAGTCCGGACAGGTCGCAAGAGACCCAGTACTTC; CDR3 protein: CASSPDRSQETQYF
CDR3 length: 14; clone size: NA; V gene: TRBV7-2; J gene: TRBJ1-2; D gene: TRBD1; CDR3 DNA: TGTGCCAGCAGCATAACAGGGGGCGCACGTGGCTACACCTTC; CDR3 protein: CASSITGGARGYTF
CDR3 length: 15; clone size: NA; V gene: TRBV9; J gene: TRBJ2-5; D gene: TRBD2; CDR3 DNA: TGTGCCAGCAGCGTAGCTAGCGGGGGGAGAGAGACCCAGTACTTC; CDR3 protein: CASSVASGGRETQYF
CDR3 length: 14; clone size: NA; V gene: TRBV6-5; J gene: TRBJ2-1; D gene: NA; CDR3 DNA: TGTGCCAGCAGCACAGGGGGGGACTCCAATGAGCAGTTCTTC; CDR3 protein: CASSTGGDSNEQFF
CDR3 length: 13; clone size: once; V gene: TRBV12-3/TRBV12-4; J gene: TRBJ1-6; D gene: NA; CDR3 DNA: TGTGCCAGCAGATTAACAGTTAATTCACCCCTCCACTTT; CDR3 protein: CASRLTVNSPLHF
CDR3 length: 15; clone size: NA; V gene: TRBV21-1; J gene: TRBJ1-3; D gene: NA; CDR3 DNA: TGTGCCAGCAGCAAAGCCCCAGGGACTGGAAACACCATATATTTT; CDR3 protein: CASSKAPGTGNTIYF
CDR3 length: 16; clone size: NA; V gene: TRBV6-5; J gene: TRBJ1-2; D gene: NA; CDR3 DNA: TGTGCCAGCAGTTACTCGAGTCGTGGAGTATCGGGTGGCTACACCTTC; CDR3 protein: CASSYSSRGVSGGYTF
CDR3 length: 15; clone size: once; V gene: TRBV9; J gene: TRBJ1-6; D gene: TRBD1; CDR3 DNA: TGTGCCAGCAGCGTAGGGGGGACAGGTATTTCACCCCTCCACTTT; CDR3 protein: CASSVGGTGISPLHF
CDR3 length: 14; clone size: NA; V gene: TRBV27; J gene: TRBJ2-6; D gene: NA; CDR3 DNA: TGTGCCAGCACCCTTAACTCTGGGGCCAACGTCCTGACTTTC; CDR3 protein: CASTLNSGANVLTF
CDR3 length: 17; clone size: NA; V gene: TRBV7-2; J gene: TRBJ1-5; D gene: NA; CDR3 DNA: TGTGCCAGCAGCCCGGGCCACGGACAGTATAGCAATCAGCCCCAGCATTTT; CDR3 protein: CASSPGHGQYSNQPQHF
CDR3 length: 15; clone size: NA; V gene: TRBV5-1; J gene: TRBJ2-5; D gene: TRBD1; CDR3 DNA: TGCGCCAGCAGCTTGGAGACAGGGGGGCAAGAGACCCAGTACTTC; CDR3 protein: CASSLETGGQETQYF